This T cell receptor (beta chain) is from a study of PD-1 blockade in classical Hodgkin lymphoma (TCRdb year 2020). Concerning the study at large: Nivolumab dosing was 3 mg/kg intravenously every 2 weeks, continuing until either disease progression or unacceptable toxicity. A peripheral blood immune signature of response to PD-1 blockade in classical Hodgkin lymphoma was defined using TCR beta sequencing and CyTOF. Results the study describes overall, beyond this receptor: Lower diversity was seen in patients whose nivolumab began less than 1 year after ASCT, and these patients were left out of later analyses so that immune reconstitution would not confound the results. Trial patients achieving complete response had baseline diversity similar to newly diagnosed patients, whereas partial responders and progressors had significantly lower diversity. The study was limited to a single clinical trial cohort, and causes of repertoire differences, possibly disease activity or prior therapy, remained undefined. A significant rise by C4D1 was seen in CD4+ but not CD8+ TCR diversity (p=0.0027 vs p=0.16), with the rise being most apparent in complete responders (p=0.02). Baseline TCR diversity was reported to be lower in newly diagnosed patients than in healthy donors, and even lower in relapsed/refractory patients.

In the paper's terms, the time point label means: cycle 2 day 1 (C2D1) of nivolumab. Every trial patient had relapsed after autologous stem cell transplantation, and cohorts A, B and C differed in prior brentuximab vedotin exposure. The trial cohort included around 60 patients with relapsed/refractory classical Hodgkin lymphoma, and each patient had a best overall response of complete response, partial response or progressive disease. Trial patients were treated with single-agent nivolumab in the multi-cohort phase II CheckMate 205 trial. An independent review committee assessed best overall response using the 2007 International Working Group response criteria. PBMCs from the trial were collected at three points: immediately before nivolumab initiation (C1D1), and during therapy at cycle 2 day 1 and cycle 4 day 1. Peripheral blood was collected in 8 mL Vacutainer Cell Preparation Tubes, from which PBMCs were isolated by centrifugation and then cryopreserved.

The Qiagen DNeasy kit was used to extract genomic DNA both from unsorted PBMCs and from the negatively selected CD4+ and CD8+ fractions. Amplification of TCR beta CDR3 regions was done by immunoSEQ multiplex PCR with primers that anneal to V and J segments. A synthetic immune receptor repertoire was used to minimize amplification bias, and any remaining bias was removed computationally after sequencing. In the authors' own workflow: Custom Python scripts were used to quantify repertoire diversity as the Shannon entropy index. Unsorted, CD4+ and CD8+ repertoires were analyzed separately, except for combined analyses in which CD4+ and CD8+ sequences were merged in silico. A clone counted as expanded when the clone's frequency after treatment rose at least 2-fold relative to C1D1, and clones undetected at baseline were given a pseudocount of 0.5. Singleton clones were defined as clones with 0 or 1 copy at C1D1, and non-singleton clones were defined as clones with 2 or more copies. Clones expanded in unsorted samples were annotated as CD4+, CD8+ or unknown by matching protein sequences in sorted samples from the same patient. Diversity changes from C1D1 to C4D1 were tested in paired samples using Wilcoxon tests. TCRdb retrieved this table from immuneACCESS and kept in-frame rearrangements only. Not all clones are present; in checked studies, unresolved V genes account for under half, and no reason is known for the remainder. The V and J calls and clone size were taken over from that table, and D and trimming were inferred from the DNA. The sample has tens of thousands of clones on record, roughly 70% of them singletons. Around 15% of the sample goes to the ten largest clones.

CDR1 is given as MNHEY and CDR2 as SVGAGI, both from the germline V gene. The CDR3 contains 12 residues, cysteine and phenylalanine counted. CDR3 DNA only is kept here, 36 bases in frame from base 1. The trim is 6 bases for V and 6 bases for J, with a gap of 11 bases between the germline ends. This clone appeared a few times. Its target antigen remains unknown. No base quality values were provided; no much bigger clone lies one nucleotide off. The sequence joins TRBV6-5 to TRBJ1-1; confidence is insufficient to name the D gene. The source is a human donor with classical Hodgkin lymphoma. The material sequenced was peripheral blood mononuclear cells (PBMCs), taken before the second cycle of nivolumab. Here the CDR3 is given as CASSLGGSEAFF. The sequenced DNA: TGTGCCAGCAGCCTGGGAGGTTCTGAAGCTTTCTTT.